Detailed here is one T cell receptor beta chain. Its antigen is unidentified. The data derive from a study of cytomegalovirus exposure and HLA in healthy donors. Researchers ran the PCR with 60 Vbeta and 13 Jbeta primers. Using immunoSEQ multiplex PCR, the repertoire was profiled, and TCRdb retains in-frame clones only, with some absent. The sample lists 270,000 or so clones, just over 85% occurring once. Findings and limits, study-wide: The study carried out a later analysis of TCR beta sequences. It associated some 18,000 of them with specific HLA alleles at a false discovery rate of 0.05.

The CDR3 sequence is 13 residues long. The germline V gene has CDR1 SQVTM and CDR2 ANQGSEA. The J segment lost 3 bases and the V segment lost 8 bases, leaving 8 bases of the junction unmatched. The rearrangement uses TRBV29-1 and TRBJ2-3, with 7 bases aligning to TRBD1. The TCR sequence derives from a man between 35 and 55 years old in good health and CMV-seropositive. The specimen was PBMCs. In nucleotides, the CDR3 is TGCAGCTTCGCGAAGGGGGCAACAGATACGCAGTATTTT. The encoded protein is CSFAKGATDTQYF.